These T cell receptor beta chains were read from a single sample in a study of CD8+ T cells in alopecia areata. The table came from immunoSEQ multiplex PCR; TCRdb's copy has only in-frame clones and leaves some out. The sample yields under 85,000 clones, around half seen once. The source was CD8+ T cells sorted from blood, collected at week 0. These receptors were obtained from a human donor with alopecia areata. Each CDR3 is given with its conserved first and last residue. Fields, in order: D gene, clone size, J gene, V gene, CDR3 DNA, CDR3 protein. The D gene is left open where the match is weak. Clone size is given for some rows only: seen once, a few or many times, or a class if the clone is expanded.

TRBD2	.	TRBJ2-7	TRBV4-1	TGCGCCAGCAGCCAATCAGGGACTAGCGGGAGCTACGAGCAGTACTTC	CASSQSGTSGSYEQYF
TRBD2	.	TRBJ2-7	TRBV27	TGTGCCAGCGGCGAGCCGGGACTAGCGCGGGAGCAGTACTTC	CASGEPGLAREQYF
TRBD2	.	TRBJ2-5	TRBV7-9	TGTGCCAGCAGCTTCCTAGCGGGGTGGGAGACCCAGTACTTC	CASSFLAGWETQYF
TRBD2	.	TRBJ2-7	TRBV29-1	TGCAGCGTTAGGACTAGTAGAACCTACGAGCAGTACTTC	CSVRTSRTYEQYF
.	.	TRBJ2-7	TRBV7-2	TGTGCCAGCAGCGCCCCCGGGGGGAGGGGGGAGCAGTACTTC	CASSAPGGRGEQYF
.	once	TRBJ1-2	TRBV13	TGTGCCAGCAGCTCTTCGACAGTTGAGATTAACTATGGCTACACCTTC	CASSSSTVEINYGYTF
TRBD2	.	TRBJ2-5	TRBV9	TGTGCCAGCACCCACAGCGGGAGGGCCCAAGAGACCCAGTACTTC	CASTHSGRAQETQYF
.	few	TRBJ2-5	TRBV7-9	TGTGCCAGCAGCTTAGCTATACTGACAGAAGAGACCCAGTACTTC	CASSLAILTEETQYF
TRBD1	.	TRBJ1-4	TRBV27	TGTGCCAGCGGACAGGGGAACGGTGAAAAACTGTTTTTT	CASGQGNGEKLFF
TRBD1	.	TRBJ2-2	TRBV11-2	TGTGCCAGCAGCTTCCGGGACAGATTAGTGGGGGAGCTGTTTTTT	CASSFRDRLVGELFF
TRBD2	.	TRBJ2-7	TRBV27	TGTGCCAGCAGTTCCTTCATTCCAGCGGGATTCGACGAGCAGTACTTC	CASSSFIPAGFDEQYF
.	.	TRBJ2-1	TRBV9	TGTGCCAGCAGCGTAGGTCCAGCGGTGAGCTCCTACAATGAGCAGTTCTTC	CASSVGPAVSSYNEQFF
.	.	TRBJ2-5	TRBV7-2	TGTGCCAGCAAAGTGCCGGGATGGTGGACCCAGTACTTC	CASKVPGWWTQYF
TRBD2	.	TRBJ2-5	TRBV5-1	TGCGCCAGCAGCTTTCGACTAGCGGGAGGGCCCGAAGAGACCCAGTACTTC	CASSFRLAGGPEETQYF
TRBD2	few	TRBJ2-7	TRBV29-1	TGCAGCGTTGTTCCAGCGGGAGGGAGGTACGAGCAGTACTTC	CSVVPAGGRYEQYF
.	.	TRBJ2-1	TRBV30	TGTGCCTGGAGTGTAATGGCCAGCAATGAGCAGTTCTTC	CAWSVMASNEQFF
.	.	TRBJ2-3	TRBV5-6	TGTGCCAGCAGCCCAACCTTACCGGGTCCTACAGATACGCAGTATTTT	CASSPTLPGPTDTQYF
.	few	TRBJ2-7	TRBV7-8	TGTGCCAGCAGCTCCTGGGGGGAGCGCGAGCAGTACTTC	CASSSWGEREQYF
.	.	TRBJ1-1	TRBV25-1	TGTGCCAGCAGTGATTGGAACACTGAAGCTTTCTTT	CASSDWNTEAFF
TRBD2	few	TRBJ2-7	TRBV29-1	TGCAGCGTTGAAGTTCCAACAGGGACTAGGAACGAGCAGTACTTC	CSVEVPTGTRNEQYF
.	.	TRBJ2-1	TRBV5-6	TGTGCCAGCAGCTTGGTTAGATCTGAGCAGTTCTTC	CASSLVRSEQFF
.	few	TRBJ2-7	TRBV4-2	TGTGCCAGCAGCCAGACCTCGACAGAGACCTACGAGCAGTACTTC	CASSQTSTETYEQYF
.	.	TRBJ2-4	TRBV7-9	TGTGCCAGCAGCTCGTCTGGAGGGGTAGCCAAAAACATTCAGTACTTC	CASSSSGGVAKNIQYF
.	.	TRBJ2-5	TRBV30	TGTGCCTGGATTCAGGGCCCGGCCCGATCGGAGACCCAGTACTTC	CAWIQGPARSETQYF
TRBD2	.	TRBJ2-3	TRBV7-2	TGTGCCAGCAGAAGGGGGACTAGCGGACTGCCTAGCACAGATACGCAGTATTTT	CASRRGTSGLPSTDTQYF
.	once	TRBJ2-1	TRBV30	TGTGCCTGGAGTGTAGCGGGTTCGAATGAGCAGTTCTTC	CAWSVAGSNEQFF
TRBD2	.	TRBJ2-7	TRBV13	TGTGCCAGCAGCTTAGAAGCGGGAGGGGTCTCCTACGAGCAGTACTTC	CASSLEAGGVSYEQYF
.	.	TRBJ1-1	TRBV19	TGTGCCAGTAGTCAAAAACGGGCAGGGAACACTGAAGCTTTCTTT	CASSQKRAGNTEAFF
.	.	TRBJ2-2	TRBV27	TGTGCCAGCAGTCTCGGGTCGAACACCGGGGAGCTGTTTTTT	CASSLGSNTGELFF
.	.	TRBJ2-5	TRBV7-6	TGTGCCAGCAGCTTAGGTTCTAGCCAAGAGACCCAGTACTTC	CASSLGSSQETQYF
TRBD2	.	TRBJ2-1	TRBV29-1	TGCAGCAGCCCACTAGCGGGATTGTACAATGAGCAGTTCTTC	CSSPLAGLYNEQFF
.	many	TRBJ2-1	TRBV7-3	TGTGCCAGCAGTGAGAGACTAGGGAAAAACAATGAGCAGTTCTTC	CASSERLGKNNEQFF
.	few	TRBJ2-5	TRBV28	TGTGCCAGCAGCCCTGGGTACTTCCAAGAGACCCAGTACTTC	CASSPGYFQETQYF
TRBD2	.	TRBJ2-1	TRBV7-6	TGTGCCAGCAGCTTCGGGGGGGGGCCCTCGCATGAGCAGTTCTTC	CASSFGGGPSHEQFF
.	.	TRBJ2-1	TRBV2	TGTGCCAGCAGTGAAGGTGTCAATGAGCAGTTCTTC	CASSEGVNEQFF
.	once	TRBJ2-6	TRBV9	TGTGCCAGCAGCGTAAATGGGGCCAACGTCCTGACTTTC	CASSVNGANVLTF
.	.	TRBJ2-7	TRBV27	TGTGCCAGCAGTTTAAAGGGTACCTACGAGCAGTACTTC	CASSLKGTYEQYF
.	.	TRBJ2-1	TRBV29-1	TGCAGCGTTGAGTCCTCCTACAATGAGCAGTTCTTC	CSVESSYNEQFF
.	.	TRBJ2-7	TRBV9	TGTGCCAGCAGCGTGGCGGACTCAGATTACGAGCAGTACTTC	CASSVADSDYEQYF
TRBD1	.	TRBJ2-7	TRBV7-9	TGTGCCAGCAGCTCCCGGGACAGCTCCTACGAGCAGTACTTC	CASSSRDSSYEQYF